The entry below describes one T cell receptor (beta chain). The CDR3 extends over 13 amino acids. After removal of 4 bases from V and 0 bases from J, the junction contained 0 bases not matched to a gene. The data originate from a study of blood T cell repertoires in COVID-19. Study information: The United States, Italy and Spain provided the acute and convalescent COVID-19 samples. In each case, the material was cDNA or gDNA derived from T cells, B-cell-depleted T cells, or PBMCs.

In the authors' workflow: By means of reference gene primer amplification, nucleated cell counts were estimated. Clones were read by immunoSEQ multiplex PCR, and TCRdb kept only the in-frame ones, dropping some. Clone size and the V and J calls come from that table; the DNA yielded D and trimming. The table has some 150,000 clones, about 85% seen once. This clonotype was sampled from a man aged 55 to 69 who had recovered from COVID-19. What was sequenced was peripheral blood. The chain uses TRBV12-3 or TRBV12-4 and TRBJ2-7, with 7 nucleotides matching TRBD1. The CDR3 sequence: CASSWDSSYEQYF. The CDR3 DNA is TGTGCCAGCAGTTGGGACAGCTCCTACGAGCAGTACTTC.